The 2 T cell receptor beta chains below all came from one sample that was sequenced in a study of T-cell reconstitution after alpha-beta-depleted transplantation in children. The TCRbeta library was prepared with unique molecular identifiers. A single record per CDR3 protein comes from TCRdb applying MiXCR to the PCR reads. The table lists about a million distinct CDR3 sequences, around 30% of them singletons. The input for sequencing was PBMCs, mostly from graft donor cells, taken 360 days after TCRalphabeta/CD19-depleted stem cell transplant. The receptors derive from a boy in the first two years of life who had a stem cell transplant for SCID, so the T cells may come from the graft donor.

The gene calls are TRBV2 and TRBJ2-5, with 14 bases identical to TRBD2. Trimming at V came to 8 bases and at J to 1 base, leaving 15 bases not matched to a gene. Germline V lookup: CDR1 SNHLY, CDR2 FYNNEI. The CDR3 loop spans 19 amino acids. The CDR3 loop reads CASYPTTGTSGGFQETQYF. The CDR3 nucleotides are TGTGCCAGCTATCCCACAACCGGGACTAGCGGGGGTTTCCAAGAGACCCAGTACTTC.

This clonotype has more than one count but fewer than ten. The rearrangement links TRBV10-2 to TRBJ1-5; no clear D. There are 13 residues in the CDR3. The V end was cut by 5 bases, the J end by 2 bases, with 7 bases between. Germline V lookup: CDR1 WSHSY, CDR2 SAAADI. The DNA for the CDR3 is TGCGCCAGCAGTCCATTTGGCAATCAGCCCCAGCATTTT. Its protein product is CASSPFGNQPQHF.